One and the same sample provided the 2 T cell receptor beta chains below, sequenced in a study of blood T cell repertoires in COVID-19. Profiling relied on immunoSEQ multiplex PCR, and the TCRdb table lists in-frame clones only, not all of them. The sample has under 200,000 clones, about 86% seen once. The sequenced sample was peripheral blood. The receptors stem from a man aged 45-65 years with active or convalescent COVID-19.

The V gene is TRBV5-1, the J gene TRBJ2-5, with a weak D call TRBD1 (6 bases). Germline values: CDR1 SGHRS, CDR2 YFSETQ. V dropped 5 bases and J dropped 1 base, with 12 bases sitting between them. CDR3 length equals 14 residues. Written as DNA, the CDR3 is TGCGCCAGCAGTCGCGGACAGATCCAAGAGACCCAGTACTTC. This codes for CASSRGQIQETQYF.

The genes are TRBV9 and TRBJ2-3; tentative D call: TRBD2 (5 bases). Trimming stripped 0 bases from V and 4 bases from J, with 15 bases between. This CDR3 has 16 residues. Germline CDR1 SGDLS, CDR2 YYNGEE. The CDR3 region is CASSVGVGASPDTQYF. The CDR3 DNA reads TGTGCCAGCAGCGTAGGCGTGGGAGCATCCCCAGATACGCAGTATTTT.